This T cell receptor beta chain was recorded in a study of blood T cells in healthy people across ages. At the level of the study: The template switching approach captured approximately one barcoded beta molecule for every two T cells. Study-wide results and caveats: Because donor CMV status was unknown, expanded clonotype changes were possibly confounded. Total diversity from one million sequenced T cells was likely underestimated.

Turning to this clonotype: The antigen is unknown. A much larger clone sits a single nucleotide away, making a read error possible.

Extractions gave at least 5.5 micrograms of total RNA per sample. A second PCR of 7 to 11 cycles used a sample-barcoded 5' primer and a J-beta primer mix. Using its own MiXCR run on the 5' RACE reads, TCRdb lists one record per CDR3 protein. The profile shows more than 1 million distinct CDR3 sequences, roughly 45% of them singletons. Specimen: blood. The sequence was collected from a woman between 55 and 75 years old in good health.

CDR3 coding DNA: TGTGCCATCAGTGAGTCGACCGTAGGGGAGCAGTACTTC. Protein product: CAISESTVGEQYF. The J gene is TRBJ2-7, the V gene TRBV10-3, with D unclear. The germline gives CDR1 ENHRY, CDR2 SYGVKD. Trimming cost V 0 bases and J 7 bases, with 10 bases left between them. CDR3 length: 13 residues.